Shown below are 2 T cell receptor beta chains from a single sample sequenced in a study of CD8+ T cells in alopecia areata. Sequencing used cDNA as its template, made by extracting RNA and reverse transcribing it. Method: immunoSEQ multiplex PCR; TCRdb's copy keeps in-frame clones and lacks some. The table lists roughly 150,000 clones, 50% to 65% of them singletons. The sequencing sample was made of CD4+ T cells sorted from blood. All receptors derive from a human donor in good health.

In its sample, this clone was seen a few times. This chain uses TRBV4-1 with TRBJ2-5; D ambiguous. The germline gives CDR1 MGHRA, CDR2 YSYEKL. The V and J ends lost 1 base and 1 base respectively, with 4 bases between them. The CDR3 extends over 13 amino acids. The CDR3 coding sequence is TGCGCCAGCAGCCAAGCTCCCCAAGAGACCCAGTACTTC. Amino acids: CASSQAPQETQYF.

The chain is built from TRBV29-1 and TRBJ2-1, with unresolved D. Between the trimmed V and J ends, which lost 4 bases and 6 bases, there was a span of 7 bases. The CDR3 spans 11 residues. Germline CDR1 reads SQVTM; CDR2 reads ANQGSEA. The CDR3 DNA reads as TGCAGCGTTGCCCCTGGCAATGAGCAGTTCTTC. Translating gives CSVAPGNEQFF.